This T cell receptor (beta chain) was profiled in a study of read filtering for tumor transcriptome and immune sequencing. Across the whole study: R-ISS stage counts were roughly eight for I, approximately 15 for II, about 7 for III. Study results and limitations: IR-seq and RNA-seq agreed better without single-read clonotypes. Around 80% of IR-seq clonotypes had a single read, yet these held 3% to 4% of reads.

This library used 300 to 450 ng RNA and molecular barcoded adaptors spanning alpha/delta and beta/gamma chains. TCRdb re-derived calls from the reads in MiXCR, one entry per CDR3 protein. Of about 46,000 distinct CDR3 sequences listed, more than 10% are singletons. CDR3 length: 15 amino acids. V shed 3 bases and J 1 base; nucleotides not matched to a gene: 5. Germline lookup yields CDR1 SGHRS and CDR2 YFSETQ. This clonotype was recorded many times. Its antigen is unidentified. This rearrangement joins TRBV5-1 to TRBJ1-1; 8 bases fit TRBD1. The material sequenced was a population of CD138-negative cells sorted from bone marrow. This receptor was identified in a donor at least 40 years old with multiple myeloma. The CDR3 is CASSSTTGANTEAFF. CDR3 sequence (DNA): TGCGCCAGCAGCTCCACGACAGGGGCGAACACTGAAGCTTTCTTT. The full variable domain, with the rest looked up from reference TRBV5-1 and TRBJ1-1, is KAGVTQTPRYLIKTRGQQVTLSCSPISGHRSVSWYQQTPGQGLQFLFEYFSETQRNKGNFPGRFSGRQFSNSRSEMNVSTLELGDSALYLCASSSTTGANTEAFFGQGTRLTVV.